Here is one T cell receptor beta chain with its context. This sample was included in a study of blood T cell repertoires in COVID-19. The repertoire was sequenced with immunoSEQ multiplex PCR; TCRdb's copy has only in-frame clones and lacks some. The sample lists about 140,000 clones; roughly 73% were seen once. V was pared by 5 bases and J by 6 bases, with 14 bases between. The CDR3 is 14 amino acids. Per the germline V gene, CDR1 is SGHAT and CDR2 is FQNNGV. The genes are TRBV11-2 and TRBJ1-5; D may be TRBD1 (5 bases). The sample comprised peripheral blood. The TCR comes from a woman between 45 and 65 years old with active or convalescent COVID-19. CDR3 bases: TGTGCCAGCAGCCCCGTCGGGGGGATTCAGCCCCAGCATTTT. Protein sequence: CASSPVGGIQPQHF.